A single T cell receptor (beta chain) is shown here with its context. What it binds is unknown. The data were taken from a study of T cells after yellow fever vaccination. TCRdb re-derived calls from the 5' RACE reads in MiXCR, one entry per CDR3 protein. This sample yields fewer than 450,000 distinct CDR3 sequences, of which 8.1% are seen a single time; 17% belongs to the top ten. From germline, CDR1 is SGHTA and CDR2 FQGTGA. V lost 5 bases and J 0 bases, leaving 7 bases between the germline ends. The CDR3 covers 13 residues. Study-level findings and limits: Reappearing after the booster were most of the clones from primary vaccination (about 96% CD4, around 88% CD8).

The sequenced sample was PBMCs, obtained roughly seven weeks after the first yellow fever vaccination. The sequence was obtained from a man younger than 35 who received the YFV17D yellow fever vaccine. This chain links TRBV7-3 with TRBJ1-1; D unresolved. The CDR3 DNA reads TGTGCCAGCAGCGTTAACATGAACACTGAAGCTTTCTTT. Its translation is CASSVNMNTEAFF.